The next 19 T cell receptor beta chains were all read from a single sample in a study of a mutant IDH1 vaccine in newly diagnosed glioma. These receptors' targets are unknown. Here immunoSEQ multiplex PCR was the method, and the copy in TCRdb shows in-frame clones only, minus some. The sample shows 20,000 to 25,000 clones, 89% of them seen only once. As to time point: week 11, during vaccination. Doses comprised 300 ug of mutant IDH1 20-mer peptide each, plus topical imiquimod. The sample here was PBMCs, taken from a glioma patient whose treatment included an IDH1 peptide vaccine. The receptors derive from a middle-aged woman with glioma.

The J gene is TRBJ2-7, the V gene TRBV2; 9 nucleotides agree with TRBD1. The germline gives CDR1 SNHLY, CDR2 FYNNEI. V shed 7 bases and J 4 bases; nucleotides not matched to a gene: 5. This CDR3 region has 13 residues. Here the CDR3 reads CASKGQGIYEQYF. The CDR3 DNA reads as TGTGCCAGCAAGGGACAGGGAATTTACGAGCAGTACTTC.

J is TRBJ1-6 and V is TRBV7-2; D ambiguous. This CDR3 has 13 amino acids. Per the germline V gene, CDR1 is SGHTA and CDR2 is FQGNSA. V lost 0 bases, J lost 7 bases, and 4 bases lay in between. The CDR3 protein is CASSLARNSPLHF. As DNA, the CDR3 is TGTGCCAGCAGCTTAGCGCGAAATTCACCCCTCCACTTT.

Regarding this clone: One junction end disagrees with the germline gene, perhaps due to a read error. The chain uses TRBV7-7 and TRBJ1-1, with a tentative D call TRBD1 (5 bases). This CDR3 has 13 residues. In germline, CDR1 is SSHAT, CDR2 FNYEAQ (reference sequence). The CDR3 here is CASSKTVNTEAFF. The CDR3 region has the DNA TGTGCTAGCAGCAAGACAGTGAACACTGAAGCTTTCTTT. Looking up the rest from reference TRBV7-7 and TRBJ1-1 gives the full variable domain: GAGVSQSPRYKVTKRGQDVTLRCDPISSHATLYWYQQALGQGPEFLTYFNYEAQPDKSGLPSDRFSAERPEGSISTLTIQRTEQRDSAMYRCASSKTVNTEAFFGQGTRLTVV.

The chain recombines TRBV4-2 with TRBJ2-1; no definite D call. This CDR3 comprises 14 residues. Trimming stripped 4 bases from V and 8 bases from J, with 15 bases between. In germline, CDR1 is LGHNA, CDR2 YNFKEQ. CDR3 in DNA: TGTGCCAGCAGCCCCAGTACGGGTGCGGATGAGCAGTTCTTC. This encodes CASSPSTGADEQFF.

This sequence joins TRBV7-8 and TRBJ2-3; D is possibly TRBD2 (6 bases). CDR1 and CDR2 from the germline V gene are SGHVS and FQNEAQ. This CDR3 is 17 amino acids long. Trimming took off 2 bases at V and 6 bases at J, with 21 bases between the two ends. The DNA for the CDR3 is TGTGCCAGCAGCTTAAGAACAGCGGGCACCGGAGTTGATACGCAGTATTTT. This translates into CASSLRTAGTGVDTQYF. Full variable domain (outside the CDR3, taken from reference TRBV7-8 and TRBJ2-3): GAGVSQSPRYKVAKRGQDVALRCDPISGHVSLFWYQQALGQGPEFLTYFQNEAQLDKSGLPSDRFFAERPEGSVSTLKIQRTQQEDSAVYLCASSLRTAGTGVDTQYFGPGTRLTVL.

This chain joins TRBV5-4 and TRBJ2-2; the D is unclear. The ends were cut back, 2 bases at V and 4 bases at J, with 12 bases in the middle. The germline CDR1 and CDR2 sequences are SGHNT and YYREEE (reference sequence). The CDR3 spans 15 residues. The CDR3 reads CASSFSDTGTGELFF. The DNA for the CDR3 is TGTGCCAGCAGCTTTTCCGACACGGGCACCGGGGAGCTGTTTTTT.

This sequence joins TRBV18 and TRBJ2-1; D perhaps matches TRBD1 (5 bases). Deletions cut 5 bases from V and 3 bases from J, with 8 bases between. The CDR3 runs 13 residues. Germline CDR1 KGHSH, CDR2 LQKENI. Here the CDR3 DNA reads TGTGCCAGCTCAGCCGACAGCTACAATGAGCAGTTCTTC. Translating it yields CASSADSYNEQFF.

The rearrangement uses TRBV19 and TRBJ2-4; 10 nucleotides agree with TRBD2. V dropped 9 bases and J dropped 5; count of bases not matched to a gene: 4. Germline values: CDR1 LNHDA, CDR2 SQIVND (reference sequence). This CDR3 spans 13 amino acids. The CDR3 reads CASRGLAENIQYF. Written as DNA, the CDR3 is TGTGCCAGCAGAGGACTAGCGGAAAACATTCAGTACTTC.

This clone ranks as medium-sized (0.01 to 0.1%). The chain employs TRBV5-4 and TRBJ1-4, with D maybe TRBD1 (5 bases). The CDR3 consists of 17 residues. Germline CDR1 and CDR2: SGHNT and YYREEE (reference sequence). The V end lost 0 bases, the J end lost 3 bases, and 15 bases lay between the germline ends. The CDR3 loop reads CASSLGQGGRPNEKLFF. The CDR3 nucleotides read TGTGCCAGCAGCTTGGGTCAGGGTGGTAGACCTAATGAAAAACTGTTTTTT.

This clone was observed once. The V gene is TRBV27, the J gene TRBJ1-6; D gene uncertain. Per germline, CDR1 MNHEY and CDR2 SMNVEV (reference sequence). V lost 6 bases to trimming and J lost 9 bases, with 18 bases between them. The CDR3 runs 15 residues. The CDR3 DNA is TGTGCCAGCAGATACGAAGGACTCACCGGTTCACCCCTCCACTTT. It encodes CASRYEGLTGSPLHF.

V and J are TRBV7-2 and TRBJ2-2; the D is unclear. Between the trimmed V and J ends, which lost 1 base and 2 bases, there was a span of 8 bases. The CDR3 is made up of 15 amino acids. Germline V gene sequence: CDR1 SGHTA, CDR2 FQGNSA. CDR3 bases: TGTGCCAGCAGCTTAGGCAGCTTCAACACCGGGGAGCTGTTTTTT. It yields the protein CASSLGSFNTGELFF.

The V call is TRBV4-3, the J call TRBJ1-3; D is unresolved. Trimming stripped 0 bases from V and 0 bases from J, with 15 bases between. The CDR3 runs 18 residues. CDR1 is LGHNA, CDR2 YSLEER, per germline. The CDR3 loop is CASSQDLEVGSSGNTIYF. Here the CDR3 DNA reads TGCGCCAGCAGCCAAGATCTGGAAGTAGGGAGCTCTGGAAACACCATATATTTT.

V usage is TRBV19 and J usage is TRBJ2-7, with D possibly matching TRBD2 (5 bases). V shed 8 bases and J shed 7 bases, with 24 bases lying between them. The germline CDR1 and CDR2 sequences are LNHDA and SQIVND (reference sequence). CDR3 size: 15 residues. The CDR3, as DNA: TGTGCCAGTGGACCGGGAAATGCCCAACCTGGTGAGCAGTACTTC. Protein product: CASGPGNAQPGEQYF.

In this sample, this clone turned up a few times. J is TRBJ1-1 and V is TRBV2; D remains unclear. The V end was cut by 7 bases, the J end by 3 bases, with 12 bases between. Germline assignment: CDR1 SNHLY and CDR2 FYNNEI. The CDR3 consists of 13 residues. As DNA, the CDR3 is TGTGCCAGCATCCAGCGATCCCACACTGAAGCTTTCTTT. Protein: CASIQRSHTEAFF. Complete variable domain (other parts from reference TRBV2 and TRBJ1-1): EPEVTQTPSHQVTQMGQEVILRCVPISNHLYFYWYRQILGQKVEFLVSFYNNEISEKSEIFDDQFSVERPDGSNFTLKIRSTKLEDSAMYFCASIQRSHTEAFFGQGTRLTVV.

This chain uses TRBV4-1 with TRBJ2-7; 9 bases are a match to TRBD1. Per the germline V gene, CDR1 is MGHRA and CDR2 is YSYEKL. The CDR3 contains 15 residues. V gave up 2 bases and J gave up 6 bases; unmatched junction bases: 8. The CDR3 sequence: CASSQYWTGVPEQYF. For the CDR3, the DNA is TGCGCCAGCAGCCAATATTGGACAGGGGTGCCCGAGCAGTACTTC.

This chain links TRBV6-6 with TRBJ2-3, with D possibly called TRBD1 or TRBD2 (5 bases each). Trimming removed 6 bases at V and 4 bases at J, with 14 bases between. This CDR3 is 14 amino acids long. Germline CDR1 reads MNHNY; CDR2 reads SVGAGI (reference sequence). The CDR3 DNA reads as TGTGCCAGCAGCGACCTCCGGGGCGCAGATACGCAGTATTTT. This translates into CASSDLRGADTQYF.

The chain has TRBV2 and TRBJ1-1; TRBD1 matches 11 bases. This CDR3 has 14 amino acids. Germline assignment: CDR1 SNHLY and CDR2 FYNNEI. V was clipped by 3 bases and J by 4 bases; unmatched bases: 1. DNA for the CDR3: TGTGCCAGCAGTGAGGACAGGGGGCTCACTGAAGCTTTCTTT. The encoded protein is CASSEDRGLTEAFF.

This clone was observed a single time. The chain carries TRBV30 and TRBJ1-2; 8 bases map to TRBD1. The V segment lost 5 bases and the J segment 8 bases; nucleotides outside the gene matches: 10. Per the germline V gene, CDR1 is GTSNPN and CDR2 is SVGIG (reference sequence). The length of the CDR3 is 13 residues. CDR3 sequence: CAWVRNRGFGYTF. Here the CDR3 DNA reads TGTGCCTGGGTACGGAACAGGGGGTTCGGCTACACCTTC.

The CDR3 sequence is CASSPTGGGEQFF. DNA of the CDR3: TGTGCCAGCAGCCCGACAGGGGGCGGTGAGCAGTTCTTC. The V gene is TRBV7-9, the J gene TRBJ2-1; TRBD1 agrees at 10 bases. The junction had 4 bases not matched to a gene; V was cut back by 5 bases and J by 9 bases. Germline values: CDR1 SEHNR, CDR2 FQNEAQ (reference sequence). The CDR3 is made up of 13 amino acids.